This T cell receptor beta chain was captured in a study of response to subunit inactivated influenza vaccine. TCRdb redid the calling of the RT-PCR reads with MiXCR, one entry per CDR3 protein. The profile shows 500,000 to 700,000 distinct CDR3 sequences, under 25% of them singletons. This clonotype was recorded a few times. The same sample was also studied in work on T cells expressing NK-cell markers. That report notes: TCR beta cDNA was made by 5'RACE template switching with UMIs. Anti-gamma-delta TCR antibody use in several experiments restricted sorting to alpha-beta TCR T cells. CD8+ T cells in more than five donors included dominant NKG2C+ clonotypes at roughly 1.0-7.0%. Expanded NKG2C+ T cell clones had unclear HCMV specificity.

The source was CD4+ T cells sorted from PBMCs, collected 11 to 12 days after vaccination. The source of this sequence is a man aged 45-60 years who received an inactivated influenza vaccine.

CDR3 nucleotides: TGCAGTGCTAGAGACGGGACGGAGTATGGCTACACCTTC. Protein product: CSARDGTEYGYTF. The chain recombines TRBV20-1 with TRBJ1-2; D possibly corresponds to TRBD1 (5 bases). Trimming shortened V by 0 bases and J by 5 bases, and 10 bases separated the two germline ends. The CDR3 consists of 13 residues. Germline CDR1 reads DFQATT; CDR2 reads SNEGSKA (reference sequence).